This T cell receptor (beta chain) was documented in a study of blood T cells in healthy people across ages. Study-wide points: There was no known CMV status for donors, so expanded clonotype changes were possibly confounded. The long-lived group displayed more naive CD4+ cells, plus higher diversity, than the aged donors did.

In each sample, at least 7 million PBMCs were isolated. Points on this clonotype: What it recognizes is unknown. The junction does not match germline at one end; this may be a read error.

From germline, CDR1 is SGHTA and CDR2 FQGTGA. The CDR3 has 16 residues. Through a sample-barcoded 5' primer and a J-beta primer mix, a second PCR was run for roughly 6 to 12 cycles. TCRdb independently ran MiXCR on the 5' RACE reads; one entry per CDR3 protein. The data contain around 800,000 distinct CDR3 sequences, more than 35% of them seen just once; the ten biggest clones take up around 18%. The chain combines TRBV7-3 with TRBJ2-7, with TRBD2 as a possible D gene (6 bases). This clonotype originated in a man older than 75 in good health. The sequencing input was blood. CDR3 sequence reads: CASSLRGLYPDNERYF. The DNA of the CDR3 is TGTGCCAGCAGCTTAAGGGGACTTTATCCCGACAATGAGCGGTACTTC.